Listed below are T cell receptor beta chains from one sample, sequenced in a study of blood T cell repertoires in COVID-19. Some clones are missing from TCRdb's copy, which holds only in-frame ones; the method was immunoSEQ multiplex PCR. The data hold over 450,000 clones, with approximately 88% observed a single time. Source material: peripheral blood. These receptors all come from a woman aged 45-65 years with COVID-19, enrolled during active disease. CDR3s include the opening cysteine and the closing phenylalanine or tryptophan. The D gene is left open where the match is weak. Expanded clones get a size class; other rows say once, few or many, or leave the size out.

j_call clone_size d_call v_call cdr3_aa cdr3_nt
TRBJ1-1 - - TRBV27 CASKEAGGTEAFF TGTGCCAGCAAGGAAGCGGGGGGCACTGAAGCTTTCTTT
TRBJ2-2 - - TRBV6-5 CASSRDSLNTGELFF TGTGCCAGCAGTAGGGACTCACTGAACACCGGGGAGCTGTTTTTT
TRBJ2-6 - - TRBV19 CASRSGGLEGANVLTF TGTGCCAGTAGGTCGGGGGGCTTGGAAGGGGCCAACGTCCTGACTTTC
TRBJ1-1 - - TRBV6-4 CASSDRPPGAFF TGTGCCAGCAGTGACAGACCTCCAGGGGCTTTCTTT
TRBJ1-2 few - TRBV27 CASSLSGVGGYTF TGTGCCAGCAGTTTAAGCGGGGTCGGTGGCTACACCTTC
TRBJ2-1 - - TRBV5-1 CASSSGLSTYNEQFF TGCGCCAGCAGCTCGGGACTCTCTACTTACAATGAGCAGTTCTTC
TRBJ1-5 once - TRBV2 CASSGTSGGGQPQHF TGTGCCAGCAGTGGGACTTCGGGGGGGGGACAGCCCCAGCATTTT
TRBJ1-2 - - TRBV18 CASSPNREDGYTF TGTGCCAGCTCACCCAACAGGGAAGATGGCTACACCTTC
TRBJ2-5 - - TRBV6-1 CASSEFSGRIQETQYF TGTGCCAGCAGTGAATTTAGCGGAAGGATACAAGAGACCCAGTACTTC
TRBJ1-4 - - TRBV6-5 CASRTDRTTGKLFF TGTGCCAGCCGCACCGACAGGACAACTGGAAAACTGTTTTTT
TRBJ1-1 - - TRBV15 CAIKQGGPNTEAFF TGTGCCATCAAACAGGGCGGCCCGAACACTGAAGCTTTCTTT
TRBJ1-5 - TRBD1 TRBV5-1 CASSSGQGDQPQHF TGCGCCAGCAGTTCTGGACAGGGGGACCAGCCCCAGCATTTT
TRBJ1-1 - - TRBV7-9 CASSLDRSGGPDTEAFF TGTGCCAGCAGCTTAGATCGTAGCGGGGGCCCGGACACTGAAGCTTTCTTT
TRBJ2-1 - - TRBV5-4 CASSLVRNNEQFF TGTGCCAGCAGCTTGGTCCGTAACAATGAGCAGTTCTTC
TRBJ2-2 - - TRBV27 CASLNAVGELFF TGTGCCAGTTTAAACGCGGTCGGGGAGCTGTTTTTT
TRBJ1-5 - - TRBV28 CASDTGNQPQHF TGTGCCAGCGATACAGGGAATCAGCCCCAGCATTTT